The T cell receptor (beta chain) under discussion was sequenced for a study of blood T cell repertoires in COVID-19. Study as a whole: The United States, Italy and Spain were the sources of the acute and convalescent COVID-19 samples. T cells, B-cell-depleted T cells, or PBMCs supplied cDNA or gDNA.

Original handling: By means of reference gene primer amplification, nucleated cell counts were estimated. Repertoires were generated with immunoSEQ multiplex PCR, while TCRdb's copy carries only in-frame clones and drops some. V and J calls and clone size are given by that table; D and trimming were obtained from the DNA. Here the sample spans 140,000 to 150,000 clones, about 85% being singletons. Germline V CDR1 and CDR2: SGHTA, FQGNSA. V dropped 1 base and J dropped 7; count of bases not matched to a gene: 12. The CDR3 runs 19 residues. V and J are TRBV7-2 and TRBJ2-1, with 14 bases lining up with TRBD2. The sequence was obtained from a middle-aged woman with active or convalescent COVID-19. Material for sequencing was peripheral blood. DNA for the CDR3: TGTGCCAGCAGCTTAGGGGCCGGACTAGCGGGGGGAAGGGGTAATGAGCAGTTCTTC. Its translation: CASSLGAGLAGGRGNEQFF.